This TCR beta chain was found in a study of blood T cells in healthy people across ages. Study in general: For every two T cells, template switching captured about one barcoded beta molecule.

A second PCR, run for about 7 to 11 cycles, used a sample-barcoded 5' primer plus a J-beta primer mix. TCRdb redid the calling of the 5' RACE reads with MiXCR, one entry per CDR3 protein. The sample yields about 970,000 distinct CDR3 sequences, 45% to 60% seen once. This CDR3 is built from 14 residues. The germline gives CDR1 ENHRY, CDR2 SYGVKD. V shed 6 bases and J 4 bases; nucleotides not matched to a gene: 5. The genes are TRBV10-3 and TRBJ1-1; TRBD1 matches 10 bases. Sequenced material: blood. The clonotype was recovered from an older woman in good health. In DNA, the CDR3 is TGTGCCATCAGGGGACAGGGGAGTATCACTGAAGCTTTCTTT. Translating it yields CAIRGQGSITEAFF.